The 4 T cell receptor beta chains below all came from one sample that was sequenced in a study of T-cell memory formation after mild COVID-19 (dated by TCRdb to the early 2020s). The protocol used for the library was 5' RACE. Sequencing took place on an Illumina NovaSeq 6000. TCRdb took the public reads, trimmed them with fastp at Q25, ran MiXCR for clone calling and kept in-frame beta chains. Each entry merges the rows of one CDR3 protein and shows their most common DNA and genes. The sample includes 150,000 to 200,000 distinct CDR3 sequences, with less than 40% observed a single time. The ten largest make up around 11% of the sample. Sequencing was performed on PBMCs or a T cell subset sorted from them (not recorded which). The source of these receptors is an adult woman who had mild COVID-19 (a few samples of this study predate the infection). The sample titles of this study are shuffled in the database, so cell type and time point are left out; the donor was told from shared clones.

This clonotype has just a few counts. The chain employs TRBV6-5 and TRBJ2-7; 9 bases line up with TRBD2. Germline trimming cut 7 bases from V and 6 bases from J; bases unmatched to any gene: 13. This CDR3 has 15 residues. Germline CDR1 MNHEY, CDR2 SVGAGI. CDR3 region: CASTHGGAGGREQYF. The CDR3 DNA reads TGTGCCAGCACCCACGGCGGAGCGGGGGGACGCGAGCAGTACTTC.

This clonotype was seen at least ten times. V gene TRBV27 combines with J gene TRBJ2-5; no clear D. The CDR3 runs 11 residues. Germline CDR1 MNHEY, CDR2 SMNVEV (reference sequence). Trimming left V 6 bases short and J 0 bases short, with 2 bases between. This chain's CDR3 is CASSYQETQYF. In DNA form, the CDR3 reads TGTGCCAGCAGCTACCAAGAGACCCAGTACTTC.

This chain uses TRBV6-2 or TRBV6-3 with TRBJ2-1; D unresolved. The germline V and J ends were trimmed by 4 bases and 2 bases, with 15 bases remaining between them. CDR3 length: 16 amino acids. The germline gives CDR1 MNHEY, CDR2 SVGEGT. The CDR3 loop is CASSLGPGVPYNEQFF. DNA for the CDR3: TGTGCCAGCAGTTTAGGGCCGGGTGTCCCCTACAATGAGCAGTTCTTC.

This clonotype showed up just a few times. The chain joins TRBV6-1 to TRBJ2-3; the D is unclear. Germline V gene lookup returns CDR1 MNHNS and CDR2 SASEGT. The CDR3 is made up of 15 amino acids. The V and J ends lost 3 bases and 7 bases respectively, with 17 bases between them. In DNA form, the CDR3 reads TGTGCCAGCAGTGAGGGTGTTGGGCCCCCTCATACGCAGTATTTT. This gives the protein CASSEGVGPPHTQYF.